This entry features one T cell receptor (beta chain) sequence. What it recognizes is unknown. This entry belongs to a study of T cell repertoires in cytomegalovirus infection. Study-wide context: Matching HLA type, along with CMV infection, was indicated by public TCR beta signatures. The study, taken as a whole, reports: CMV-specific TCR beta clonotypes restricted by HLA-C were the ones dominating the ex vivo response.

Trimming left V 2 bases short and J 7 bases short, with 10 bases between. This CDR3 has 14 residues. Per germline, CDR1 SGHNT and CDR2 YYREEE (reference sequence). TCRdb redid the calling of the reads with MiXCR, one entry per CDR3 protein. The profile shows around 710,000 distinct CDR3 sequences, about 29% of them singletons. The sample in question was cultured CD8+ T cells from PBMCs, obtained from culture after CMV antigen stimulation. The receptor's source is a human donor in good health (CMV status not recorded). Some clones in this sample may be carry-over from other donors' samples. The chain employs TRBV5-4 and TRBJ1-6, with D hard to call. CDR3 DNA sequence: TGTGCCAGCAGCTTCACCGGACTCAATTCACCCCTCCACTTT. Translating gives CASSFTGLNSPLHF.